The clone carrying this T cell receptor (beta chain) was counted only a few times. Its target is not known. Regarding time point: newly diagnosed GD, antithyroid drugs for less than 3 months. After RNA was extracted from PBMCs, the TCR library was made from it. American Thyroid Association guidelines served as the basis for diagnosing Graves' disease. The authors built TCR beta libraries using iRepertoire HTBI primers and Arm-PCR of CDR3 regions. TCRdb independently ran MiXCR on the multiplex PCR reads; one entry per CDR3 protein. Among hundreds of thousands of distinct CDR3 sequences listed, under 20% were seen once. The data belong to a study of regulatory T cells in long-lasting Graves disease. Study outcomes and limitations: Peripheral blood was the sole material, not thyroid tissue.

V shed 7 bases and J 6 bases; nucleotides not matched to a gene: 9. The CDR3 extends over 14 amino acids. CDR1 and CDR2 (germline): LNHDA, SQIVND (reference sequence). These sequences were also reported in another study, on T cells in Graves' hyperthyroidism and ophthalmopathy.

The sequences come from peripheral blood mononuclear cells (PBMCs), collected at new diagnosis, from a patient treated with antithyroid drugs. The source of this sequence is a woman in her 30s with Graves disease. V gene TRBV19 combines with J gene TRBJ2-3; TRBD1 aligns across 8 bases. In nucleotides, the CDR3 is TGTGCCAGTACCAAGGGACAGGATAAGGATACGCAGTATTTT. Translation: CASTKGQDKDTQYF.